The 2 T cell receptor beta chains below come from one sample, sequenced in a study of cytomegalovirus exposure and HLA in healthy donors. This PCR relied on a set of 60 Vbeta primers and 13 Jbeta primers. Repertoires were generated with immunoSEQ multiplex PCR, while TCRdb's copy carries only in-frame clones and drops some. The repertoire holds around 130,000 clones, with over 70% as singletons. Sequencing input: PBMCs. These TCRs come from a young woman in good health and CMV-seronegative.

The rearrangement links TRBV14 to TRBJ2-5; D might be TRBD2 (5 bases). The ends were cut back, 5 bases at V and 3 bases at J, with 13 bases in the middle. The germline CDR1 and CDR2 sequences are SGHDN and FVKESK. The CDR3 has 14 residues. The CDR3 nucleotides read TGTGCCAGCAGCGACCGGACGGGGAAAGAGACCCAGTACTTC. It is translated as CASSDRTGKETQYF.

The chain uses TRBV7-8 and TRBJ2-3, with 9 bases that match TRBD2. J was trimmed by 3 bases and V by 4 bases; bases with no gene match: 8. The CDR3 contains 16 residues. CDR1 and CDR2 (germline): SGHVS, FQNEAQ. The CDR3 nucleotides are TGTGCCAGCAGCTCCTATAGCGGGAGACTAACAGATACGCAGTATTTT. Its protein product is CASSSYSGRLTDTQYF.